This T cell receptor beta chain was obtained from a study of T cell repertoires in cytomegalovirus infection. In TCRdb, the reads were re-called with MiXCR into one record per CDR3 protein. Of 110,000 or so distinct CDR3 sequences listed, under 30% are singletons. This clonotype was detected ten times or more. Its specificity is unknown. The CDR3 length is 13 residues. The trim removed 6 bases at V and 4 bases at J, leaving 6 bases unmatched. The V gene's germline CDR1 is SGHDT and CDR2 YYEEEE. The V and J genes are TRBV5-6 and TRBJ1-1, with 7 bases fitting TRBD1. This TCR came from a human donor in good health (CMV status not recorded). Some clones in this sample may be carry-over from other donors' samples. The source was CD8+ T cells from cultured PBMCs, collected from culture after CMV antigen stimulation. CDR3 protein: CASNHDRATEAFF. The CDR3 nucleotides read TGTGCCAGCAACCACGACAGGGCCACTGAAGCTTTCTTT.